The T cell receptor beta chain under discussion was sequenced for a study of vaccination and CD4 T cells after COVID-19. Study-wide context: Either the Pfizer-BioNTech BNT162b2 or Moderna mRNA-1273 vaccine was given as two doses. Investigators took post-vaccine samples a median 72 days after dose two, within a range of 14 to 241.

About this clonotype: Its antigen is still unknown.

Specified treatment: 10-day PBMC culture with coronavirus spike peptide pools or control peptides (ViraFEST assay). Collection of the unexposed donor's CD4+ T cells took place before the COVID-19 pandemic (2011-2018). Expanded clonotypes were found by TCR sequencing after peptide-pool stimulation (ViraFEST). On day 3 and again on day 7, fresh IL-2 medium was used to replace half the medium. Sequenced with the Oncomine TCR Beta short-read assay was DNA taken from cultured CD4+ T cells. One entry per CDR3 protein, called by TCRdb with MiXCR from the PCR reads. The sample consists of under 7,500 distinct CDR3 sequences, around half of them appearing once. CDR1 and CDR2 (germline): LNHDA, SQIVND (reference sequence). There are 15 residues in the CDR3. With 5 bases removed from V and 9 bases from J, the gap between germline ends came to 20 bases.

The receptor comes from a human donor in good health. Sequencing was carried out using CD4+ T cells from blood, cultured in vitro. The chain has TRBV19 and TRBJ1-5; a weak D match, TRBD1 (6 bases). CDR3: CASSPLGGNGTPQHF. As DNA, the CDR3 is TGTGCCAGTAGTCCCCTTGGGGGCAACGGCACGCCCCAGCATTTT.